These 13 T cell receptor beta chains originate from one sample sequenced in a study of T-cell reconstitution after alpha-beta-depleted transplantation in children. Unique molecular identifiers were incorporated into the prepared TCRbeta library. MiXCR was run by TCRdb on the PCR reads, yielding one entry per CDR3 protein. The sample consists of approximately 270,000 distinct CDR3 sequences, more than 20% of them appearing once. The material sequenced was PBMCs, mostly from graft donor cells, taken 360 days after TCRalphabeta/CD19-depleted stem cell transplant. The receptors derive from a female patient under 10 years old who had a stem cell transplant for congenital amegakaryocytic thrombocytopenia, so the T cells may come from the graft donor.

The sample holds many counts of this clonotype. The V gene is TRBV11-1, the J gene TRBJ2-2; D ambiguous. CDR3 length equals 14 residues. The germline V and J ends were trimmed by 2 bases and 0 bases, with 4 bases remaining between them. The germline V gene encodes CDR1 SGHAT and CDR2 FQDESV (reference sequence). The CDR3 nucleotides are TGTGCCAGCAGCTTAAGAGCGAACACCGGGGAGCTGTTTTTT. Translated: CASSLRANTGELFF.

This chain connects TRBV7-8 to TRBJ2-2; 9 bases are shared with TRBD2. CDR1 is SGHVS, CDR2 FQNEAQ, per germline. CDR3 size: 17 residues. The junction had 4 bases not matched to a gene; V was cut back by 1 base and J by 1 base. The CDR3 loop is CASSLVSGRGNTGELFF. In DNA form, the CDR3 reads TGTGCCAGCAGCTTAGTTAGCGGGAGAGGGAACACCGGGGAGCTGTTTTTT.

There are many counts of this clonotype. This chain uses TRBV9 with TRBJ2-3, with D possibly matching TRBD1 (6 bases). Trimming shortened V by 3 bases and J by 1 base, and 15 bases separated the two germline ends. CDR3 length: 16 amino acids. The V gene's germline CDR1 is SGDLS and CDR2 YYNGEE. The CDR3 sequence: CASSAIFPGGTDTQYF. The CDR3 DNA follows: TGTGCCAGCAGCGCGATATTCCCAGGGGGCACAGATACGCAGTATTTT.

This clonotype was seen only a few times. The chain joins TRBV5-1 to TRBJ2-7; no reliable D call. Trimming took off 0 bases at V and 3 bases at J, with 19 bases between the two ends. The CDR3 runs to 17 residues. Germline V gene data show CDR1 as SGHRS and CDR2 as YFSETQ. For the CDR3, the DNA is TGCGCCAGCAGCTTGGTCATGGCCCGGTCGGGTTACTACGAGCAGTACTTC. This translates into CASSLVMARSGYYEQYF.

This clonotype was detected a few times. The V and J genes are TRBV6-5 and TRBJ2-7, with unresolved D. CDR1 MNHEY and CDR2 SVGAGI come from the germline V gene. Trimming stripped 0 bases from V and 0 bases from J, with 12 bases between. CDR3 length: 16 residues. The CDR3 DNA reads TGTGCCAGCAGTTACTCGATTTTGTGGAGCTCCTACGAGCAGTACTTC. It translates to CASSYSILWSSYEQYF.

The rearrangement joins TRBV2 to TRBJ1-3; 8 bases agree with TRBD1. The length of the CDR3 is 15 residues. From germline, CDR1 is SNHLY and CDR2 FYNNEI. V was pared by 7 bases and J by 3 bases, with 8 bases of the junction left unmatched. This CDR3 reads CASTSTGGGGNTIYF. In DNA form, the CDR3 reads TGTGCCAGCACTTCCACAGGGGGAGGTGGAAACACCATATATTTT.

The rearrangement joins TRBV6-1 to TRBJ1-2, with 9 bases fitting TRBD1. The CDR3 has 14 residues. Looked up from germline, CDR1 is MNHNS and CDR2 is SASEGT. Unmatched junction bases numbered 4, after V lost 5 bases and J lost 3 bases. The CDR3 spells CASSRDRVDYGYTF. CDR3 coding DNA: TGTGCCAGCAGTCGGGACAGGGTCGACTATGGCTACACCTTC.

The table lists this clonotype with many counts. The rearrangement links TRBV12-3 or TRBV12-4 to TRBJ1-5; TRBD1 is a possible D gene (5 bases). Trimming pared 5 bases from V and 2 bases from J, leaving 13 bases between. The CDR3 totals 15 residues. CDR3 protein: CASSPQGLGNQPQHF. Here the CDR3 DNA reads TGTGCCAGCAGTCCCCAGGGATTGGGCAATCAGCCCCAGCATTTT.

This clonotype was detected many times. This rearrangement joins TRBV6-5 to TRBJ2-2; D not certain. The ends were cut back, 7 bases at V and 8 bases at J, with 8 bases in the middle. Germline V CDR1 and CDR2: MNHEY, SVGAGI. The CDR3 consists of 11 residues. CDR3 region: CASTLGGELFF. CDR3 DNA sequence: TGTGCCAGCACCCTCGGGGGGGAGCTGTTTTTT.

This clonotype has only a few counts. The chain links TRBV6-1 to TRBJ2-7; D remains ambiguous. Trimming left V 8 bases short and J 0 bases short, with 14 bases between. The germline gives CDR1 MNHNS, CDR2 SASEGT. The CDR3 length is 14 residues. The DNA of the CDR3 is TGTGCCAGCCGAAGGACGTCCACCTCCTACGAGCAGTACTTC. This sequence encodes CASRRTSTSYEQYF.

A single count supports this clonotype. The rearrangement links TRBV9 to TRBJ2-1, with 11 bases that match TRBD2. The junction had 9 bases not matched to a gene; V was cut back by 0 bases and J by 10 bases. The CDR3 contains 16 residues. CDR1 and CDR2 from the germline V gene are SGDLS and YYNGEE. The chain's CDR3 is CASSVGETSGIDEQFF. The CDR3 nucleotides read TGTGCCAGCAGCGTAGGTGAGACTAGCGGGATTGACGAGCAGTTCTTC.

The chain joins TRBV7-9 to TRBJ1-5; D is uncertain. Germline CDR1 is SEHNR and CDR2 is FQNEAQ (reference sequence). The CDR3 has 15 residues. V was clipped by 1 base and J by 0 bases, with 7 bases between them. The CDR3 region is CASSLDEYSNQPQHF. CDR3 nucleotides: TGTGCCAGCAGCTTAGATGAATATAGCAATCAGCCCCAGCATTTT.

The chain combines TRBV10-3 with TRBJ2-7; 9 bases match TRBD1. The CDR3 has 16 residues. V lost 4 bases and J lost 2; bases outside the gene matches: 9. Germline values: CDR1 ENHRY, CDR2 SYGVKD. Here the CDR3 reads CAISGRKGQGAYEQYF. CDR3 nucleotide sequence: TGTGCCATCAGTGGGAGGAAGGGACAGGGAGCCTACGAGCAGTACTTC.